One sample yielded the 20 T cell receptor beta chains listed below, sequenced in a study of T cell repertoires in cytomegalovirus infection. These receptors have no identified antigens. TCRdb reprocessed the reads via MiXCR and lists one record per CDR3 protein. The data hold approximately 590,000 distinct CDR3 sequences, with 40% observed a single time. The source was cultured PBMCs, collected from culture after CMV antigen stimulation. All receptors come from a human donor in good health (CMV status not recorded). Some clones in this sample may be carry-over from other donors' samples.

This clonotype has just a few counts. This chain joins TRBV12-3 or TRBV12-4 and TRBJ2-7, with a tentative D call TRBD1 (5 bases). CDR3 length equals 13 residues. With 2 bases removed from V and 6 bases from J, the gap between germline ends came to 11 bases. CDR3 in DNA: TGTGCCAGCAGTTTAAGGGGTAGTGGCGAGCAGTACTTC. Protein product: CASSLRGSGEQYF.

Only a few counts were recorded for this clonotype. This chain connects TRBV12-3 or TRBV12-4 to TRBJ2-1; TRBD2 matches at 12 bases. V trimming: 3 bases; J trimming: 10 bases; junction bases outside the gene matches: 4. The CDR3 length is 14 residues. The chain's CDR3 is CASSLTSGRDEQFF. The CDR3 DNA sequence: TGTGCCAGCAGTTTGACTAGCGGGAGAGACGAGCAGTTCTTC.

This rearrangement joins TRBV20-1 to TRBJ2-7; possible D gene TRBD2, 5 bases. Per germline, CDR1 DFQATT and CDR2 SNEGSKA (reference sequence). V lost 6 bases to trimming and J lost 2 bases, with 14 bases between them. The CDR3 spans 13 residues. Here the CDR3 DNA reads TGCAGTGCCCCACTAGGGTTCCCCTACGAGCAGTACTTC. Translation gives CSAPLGFPYEQYF.

This clonotype was counted between two and nine times. J is TRBJ2-3 and V is TRBV6-4, with 9 positions matching TRBD1. Trimming removed 6 bases from V and 3 bases from J; junction bases left unmatched: 7. Germline CDR1 MRHNA, CDR2 SNTAGT. This CDR3 has 15 residues. DNA for the CDR3: TGTGCCAGCAGGAGGGGGACAGGGCCTACAGATACGCAGTATTTT. It encodes CASRRGTGPTDTQYF.

This rearrangement joins TRBV6-1 to TRBJ2-3, with TRBD2 identical over 9 bases. The V gene end was trimmed by 8 bases and the J gene end by 2 bases; junction bases not matched to a gene: 11. Germline V gene sequence: CDR1 MNHNS, CDR2 SASEGT. The CDR3 consists of 16 residues. The CDR3 coding sequence is TGTGCCAGCGAGAGGAGTAGCGGGGGAATCACAGATACGCAGTATTTT. Encoded protein: CASERSSGGITDTQYF.

The V call is TRBV11-1, the J call TRBJ2-7; 8 bases agree with TRBD2. Germline assignment: CDR1 SGHAT and CDR2 FQDESV (reference sequence). This CDR3 spans 16 amino acids. V shed 6 bases, J shed 2 bases, and the junction held 12 bases outside the gene matches. CDR3 loop: CASSLRGGLGTYEQYF. The CDR3 region has the DNA TGTGCCAGCAGTCTCCGGGGGGGCCTTGGCACCTACGAGCAGTACTTC.

V is TRBV15 and J is TRBJ1-3; no reliable D call. The CDR3 is made up of 17 amino acids. From germline, CDR1 is LNHNV and CDR2 YYDKDF (reference sequence). Trimming shortened V by 5 bases and J by 0 bases, and 17 bases separated the two germline ends. Here the CDR3 reads CATSGRMDRSSGNTIYF. CDR3 coding DNA: TGTGCCACCAGCGGACGAATGGACCGCAGCTCTGGAAACACCATATATTTT.

The V call is TRBV11-2, the J call TRBJ2-1; no reliable D call. CDR1 is SGHAT, CDR2 FQNNGV, per germline. V dropped 10 bases and J dropped 3 bases, with 16 bases sitting between them. This CDR3 contains 14 residues. The CDR3 here is CATSSGGHYNEQFF. The CDR3 DNA reads TGTGCCACCTCGTCTGGCGGCCACTACAATGAGCAGTTCTTC.

This clonotype turned up a few times. The J gene is TRBJ2-5, the V gene TRBV4-3; 11 bases map to TRBD2. There are 17 residues in the CDR3. The V gene end was trimmed by 3 bases and the J gene end by 2 bases; junction bases not matched to a gene: 8. Germline-derived CDR1 and CDR2 are LGHNA and YSLEER. This CDR3 is CASSHPSSGGRQETQYF. The DNA for the CDR3 is TGCGCCAGCAGCCATCCATCTAGCGGGGGGCGGCAAGAGACCCAGTACTTC.

The rearrangement links TRBV12-3 or TRBV12-4 to TRBJ2-3; 10 nucleotides align to TRBD2. The CDR3 contains 15 residues. Trimming took 3 bases from V and 3 from J; bases not matched to a gene: 3. The DNA of the CDR3 is TGTGCCAGCAGTTTTACTAGCGGGGAGACAGATACGCAGTATTTT. The encoded protein is CASSFTSGETDTQYF.

The chain combines TRBV2 with TRBJ2-5; unclear D gene. Per germline, CDR1 SNHLY and CDR2 FYNNEI. The CDR3 consists of 11 residues. The ends were cut back, 7 bases at V and 5 bases at J, with 8 bases in the middle. For the CDR3, the DNA is TGTGCCAGCACGCGTGAGGAGACCCAGTACTTC. This sequence encodes CASTREETQYF.

This clonotype was seen a handful of times. The V gene is TRBV24-1, the J gene TRBJ2-3; 7 bases are a match to TRBD2. Germline V gene lookup returns CDR1 KGHDR and CDR2 SFDVKD. CDR3 length equals 15 residues. The J segment lost 4 bases and the V segment lost 4 bases, leaving 7 bases of the junction unmatched. The CDR3 is CATSDGLGLPDTQYF. The CDR3 DNA reads TGTGCCACCAGTGACGGTCTGGGACTACCAGATACGCAGTATTTT.

This clonotype was observed a few times. Sequence at one end of the junction differs from germline and may be a read error. The genes are TRBV11-2 and TRBJ2-1; no clear D gene. CDR3 size: 12 residues. Germline V gives CDR1 SGHAT, CDR2 FQNNGV. CDR3 DNA sequence: TGTGCCAGCAGCTTTGGATCGACCACCCGGGCTTTC. It yields the protein CASSFGSTTRAF.

This clonotype was counted only a few times. The genes are TRBV7-8 and TRBJ2-7, with 7 nucleotides matching TRBD2. This CDR3 spans 14 amino acids. Trimming at V came to 5 bases and at J to 3 bases, leaving 7 bases not matched to a gene. Germline CDR1 is SGHVS and CDR2 is FQNEAQ. The CDR3 protein is CASSPETSNYEQYF. For the CDR3, the DNA is TGTGCCAGCAGCCCGGAGACTAGCAACTACGAGCAGTACTTC.

This sequence joins TRBV25-1 and TRBJ2-6, with D maybe TRBD2 (5 bases). CDR1 and CDR2 (germline): MGHDK, SYGVNS. Trimming left V 7 bases short and J 4 bases short, with 20 bases between. CDR3 length: 17 residues. The CDR3 nucleotides read TGTGCCAGCACCGGGAACGGAGGCCGGTTGGGGGCCAACGTCCTGACTTTC. Translating gives CASTGNGGRLGANVLTF.

This chain uses TRBV11-2 with TRBJ2-3; 7 bases match TRBD2. The V gene's germline CDR1 is SGHAT and CDR2 FQNNGV. V shed 7 bases and J 7 bases; nucleotides not matched to a gene: 5. This CDR3 spans 12 amino acids. CDR3 nucleotide sequence: TGTGCCAGCACGGTAGCGGGTAATACGCAGTATTTT. Protein: CASTVAGNTQYF.

This clonotype was seen many times. This chain joins TRBV7-2 and TRBJ1-1, with 7 bases that match TRBD1. Germline V gene data show CDR1 as SGHTA and CDR2 as FQGNSA. This CDR3 comprises 14 residues. J was trimmed by 5 bases and V by 2 bases; bases with no gene match: 5. The CDR3: CASSLSGGFTEAFF. The CDR3 nucleotides are TGTGCCAGCAGCTTATCAGGGGGATTTACTGAAGCTTTCTTT. Based on the CDR3 plus reference TRBV7-2 and TRBJ1-1, the full variable domain is GAGVSQSPSNKVTEKGKDVELRCDPISGHTALYWYRQSLGQGLEFLIYFQGNSAPDKSGLPSDRFSAERTGGSVSTLTIQRTQQEDSAVYLCASSLSGGFTEAFFGQGTRLTVV.

The chain uses TRBV5-1 and TRBJ1-1; D is unclear. Germline loops: CDR1 SGHRS, CDR2 YFSETQ. Trimming shortened V by 7 bases and J by 6 bases, and 19 bases separated the two germline ends. This CDR3 is 14 amino acids long. The CDR3 region has the DNA TGCGCCAGCGCCCTTCGGGTGGGGTCGCCTGAAGCTTTCTTT. Amino acid sequence: CASALRVGSPEAFF.

The chain couples TRBV7-2 to TRBJ1-3; D is unclear. The CDR3 is made up of 13 amino acids. V dropped 6 bases and J dropped 0 bases, with 6 bases sitting between them. Germline lookup yields CDR1 SGHTA and CDR2 FQGNSA. The CDR3 sequence is CASREDSGNTIYF. The CDR3 bases are TGTGCCAGCAGGGAAGACTCTGGAAACACCATATATTTT.

The rearrangement uses TRBV6-1 and TRBJ2-7, with D perhaps TRBD1 (6 bases). In germline, CDR1 is MNHNS, CDR2 SASEGT. The CDR3 runs 14 residues. Trimming took off 1 base at V and 3 bases at J, with 10 bases between the two ends. The DNA for the CDR3 is TGTGCCAGCAGTGAAGTCAGGGGTCTCTACGAGCAGTACTTC. Its translation: CASSEVRGLYEQYF.